One T cell receptor (beta chain) is described in this entry. This CDR3 has 17 residues. Germline loops: CDR1 LGHDT, CDR2 YNNKEL (reference sequence). Trimming took 4 bases from V and 1 from J; bases not matched to a gene: 5. The data are from a study of T cell responses to AZD1222 COVID-19 vaccine. Pooling was applied to second doses at about 4 or about 12 weeks. TCRdb keeps only in-frame clones here, not all; method: immunoSEQ multiplex PCR. The sample carries about 48,000 clones, over 75% recorded once. The sequenced sample was peripheral blood, obtained 28 days after the second AZD1222 dose. The chain employs TRBV3-1 (or the pseudogene TRBV3-2) and TRBJ2-1; 12 nucleotides align to TRBD2. This receptor was taken from an adult who received the AZD1222 COVID-19 vaccine. The CDR3 sequence: CASSPGGLAGSYNEQFF. CDR3 DNA sequence: TGTGCCAGCAGCCCGGGGGGACTAGCGGGTTCCTACAATGAGCAGTTCTTC.